This T cell receptor beta chain stems from a study of regulatory T cells in long-lasting Graves disease. This sample's time point: newly diagnosed GD, antithyroid drugs for less than 3 months. The authors made the TCR library using RNA they extracted from PBMCs. This clonotype was counted between two and nine times. In germline, CDR1 is SQVTM, CDR2 ANQGSEA. The CDR3 totals 14 residues. Between the trimmed V and J ends, which lost 6 bases and 0 bases, there was a span of 14 bases. With iRepertoire HTBI primers and Arm-PCR of CDR3 regions, TCR beta libraries were built. TCRdb itself ran the multiplex PCR reads through MiXCR, one entry per CDR3 protein. The sample has over 450,000 distinct CDR3 sequences; more than 10% are singletons. A further study also used this sample, focusing on T cells in Graves' hyperthyroidism and ophthalmopathy.

The sequence derives from a woman in her 30s with Graves disease. Material: peripheral blood mononuclear cells (PBMCs), obtained at new diagnosis, from a patient treated with antithyroid drugs. This sequence joins TRBV29-1 and TRBJ2-5; D possibly corresponds to TRBD1 (5 bases). The CDR3 here is CSVSEQVNQETQYF. CDR3 nucleotide sequence: TGCAGCGTCTCGGAACAGGTCAACCAAGAGACCCAGTACTTC.